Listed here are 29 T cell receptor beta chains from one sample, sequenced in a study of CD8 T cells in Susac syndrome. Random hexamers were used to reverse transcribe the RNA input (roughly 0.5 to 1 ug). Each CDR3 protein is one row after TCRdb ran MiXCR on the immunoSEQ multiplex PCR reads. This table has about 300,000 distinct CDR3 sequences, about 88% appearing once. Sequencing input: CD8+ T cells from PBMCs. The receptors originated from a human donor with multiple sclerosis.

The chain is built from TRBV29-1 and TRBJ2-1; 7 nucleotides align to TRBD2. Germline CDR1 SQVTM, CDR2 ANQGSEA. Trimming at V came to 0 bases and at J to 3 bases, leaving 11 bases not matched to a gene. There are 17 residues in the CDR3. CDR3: CSVEDLLGGGIYNEQFF. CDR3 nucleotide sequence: TGCAGCGTTGAAGACCTGTTGGGGGGAGGGATCTACAATGAGCAGTTCTTC.

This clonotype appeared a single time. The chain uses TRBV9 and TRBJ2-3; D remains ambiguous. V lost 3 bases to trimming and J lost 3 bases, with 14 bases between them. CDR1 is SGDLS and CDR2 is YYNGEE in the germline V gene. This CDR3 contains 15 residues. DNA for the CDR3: TGTGCCAGCAGCGACCCCCGTGGGGTGACAGATACGCAGTATTTT. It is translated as CASSDPRGVTDTQYF.

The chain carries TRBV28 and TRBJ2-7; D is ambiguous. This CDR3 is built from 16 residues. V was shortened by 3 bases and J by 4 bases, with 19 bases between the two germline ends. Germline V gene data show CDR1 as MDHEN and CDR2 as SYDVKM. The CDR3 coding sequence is TGTGCCAGCAGTTTCCCGCAGGACCAGGCCTATTACGAGCAGTACTTC. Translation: CASSFPQDQAYYEQYF.

The chain's CDR3 is CASSLETDYNEQFF. Here the CDR3 DNA reads TGTGCCAGCAGCTTAGAGACAGACTACAATGAGCAGTTCTTC. The V call is TRBV7-6, the J call TRBJ2-1, with a weak D call TRBD1 (5 bases). V lost 1 base to trimming and J lost 3 bases, with 7 bases between them. CDR1 is SGHVS, CDR2 FNYEAQ, per germline. The length of the CDR3 is 14 residues.

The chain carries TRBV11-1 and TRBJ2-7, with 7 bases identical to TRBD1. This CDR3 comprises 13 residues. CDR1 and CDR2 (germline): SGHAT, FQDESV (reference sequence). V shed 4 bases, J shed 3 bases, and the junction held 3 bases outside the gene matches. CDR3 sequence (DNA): TGTGCCAGCAGCTACCCAGGGGGCTACGAGCAGTACTTC. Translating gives CASSYPGGYEQYF.

CDR3 loop: CASSLASASTYEQYF. The CDR3, as DNA: TGTGCCAGCAGCTTAGCGTCTGCCTCGACCTACGAGCAGTACTTC. The rearrangement links TRBV7-9 to TRBJ2-7; no definite D call. Trimming cost V 0 bases and J 2 bases, with 11 bases left between them. CDR3 length: 15 amino acids. Germline loops: CDR1 SEHNR, CDR2 FQNEAQ (reference sequence).

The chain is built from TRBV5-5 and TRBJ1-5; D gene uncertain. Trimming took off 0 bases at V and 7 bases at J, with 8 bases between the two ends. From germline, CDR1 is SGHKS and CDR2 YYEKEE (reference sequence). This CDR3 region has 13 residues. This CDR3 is CASSLEGSQPQHF. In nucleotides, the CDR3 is TGTGCCAGCAGCTTGGAGGGCAGCCAGCCCCAGCATTTT.

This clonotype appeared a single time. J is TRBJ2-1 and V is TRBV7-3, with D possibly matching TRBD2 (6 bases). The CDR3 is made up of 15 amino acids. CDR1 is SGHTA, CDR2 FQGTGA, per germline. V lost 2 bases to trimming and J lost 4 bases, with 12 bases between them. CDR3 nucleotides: TGTGCCAGCAGCTTATTAGGCGGGGAGTACAATGAGCAGTTCTTC. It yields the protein CASSLLGGEYNEQFF.

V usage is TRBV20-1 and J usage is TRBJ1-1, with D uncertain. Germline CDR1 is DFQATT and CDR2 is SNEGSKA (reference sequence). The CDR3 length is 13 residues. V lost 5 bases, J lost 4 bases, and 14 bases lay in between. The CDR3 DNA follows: TGCAGTGCTTACTGGTTGGAGGGCACTGAAGCTTTCTTT. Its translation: CSAYWLEGTEAFF.

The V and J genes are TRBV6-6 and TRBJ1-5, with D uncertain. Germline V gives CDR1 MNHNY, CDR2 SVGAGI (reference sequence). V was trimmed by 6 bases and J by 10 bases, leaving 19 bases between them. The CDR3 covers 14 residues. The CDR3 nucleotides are TGTGCCAGCAGCTACCTCTCTAGTGGGGAACCCCAGCATTTT. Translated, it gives CASSYLSSGEPQHF.

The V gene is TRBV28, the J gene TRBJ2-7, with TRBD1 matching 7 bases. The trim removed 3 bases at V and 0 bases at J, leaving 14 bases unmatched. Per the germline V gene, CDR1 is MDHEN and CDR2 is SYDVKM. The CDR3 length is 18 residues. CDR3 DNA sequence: TGTGCCAGCAGTTTCGACAGGGCTACCGATACCCCCTCCTACGAGCAGTACTTC. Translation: CASSFDRATDTPSYEQYF. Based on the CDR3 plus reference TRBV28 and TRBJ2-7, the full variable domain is DVKVTQSSRYLVKRTGEKVFLECVQDMDHENMFWYRQDPGLGLRLIYFSYDVKMKEKGDIPEGYSVSREKKERFSLILESASTNQTSMYLCASSFDRATDTPSYEQYFGPGTRLTVT.

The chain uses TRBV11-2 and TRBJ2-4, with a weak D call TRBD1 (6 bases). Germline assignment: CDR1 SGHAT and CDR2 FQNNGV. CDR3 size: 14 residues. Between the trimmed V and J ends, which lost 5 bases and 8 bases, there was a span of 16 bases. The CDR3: CASSPRGMNDIQYF. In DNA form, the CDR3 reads TGTGCCAGCAGCCCGAGGGGGATGAATGACATTCAGTACTTC.

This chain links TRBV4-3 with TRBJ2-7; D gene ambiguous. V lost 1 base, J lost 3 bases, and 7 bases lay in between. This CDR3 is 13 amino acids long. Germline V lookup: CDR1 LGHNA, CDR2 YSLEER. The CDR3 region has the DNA TGCGCCAGCAGCCAAGGAGGAGTCTACGAGCAGTACTTC. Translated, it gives CASSQGGVYEQYF.

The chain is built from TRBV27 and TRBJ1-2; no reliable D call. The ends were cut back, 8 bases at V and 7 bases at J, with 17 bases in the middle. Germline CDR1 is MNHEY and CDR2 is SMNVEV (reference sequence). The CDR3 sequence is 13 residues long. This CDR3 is CASGYSRDSGYTF. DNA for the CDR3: TGTGCCAGCGGTTACAGTAGGGATTCTGGCTACACCTTC.

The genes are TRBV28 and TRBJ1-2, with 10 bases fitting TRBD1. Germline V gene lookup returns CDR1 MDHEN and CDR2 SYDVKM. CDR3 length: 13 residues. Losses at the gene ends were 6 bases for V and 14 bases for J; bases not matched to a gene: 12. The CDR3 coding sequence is TGTGCCAGCAGATCCGGGACAGGGGCCGGACGGACCTTC. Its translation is CASRSGTGAGRTF.

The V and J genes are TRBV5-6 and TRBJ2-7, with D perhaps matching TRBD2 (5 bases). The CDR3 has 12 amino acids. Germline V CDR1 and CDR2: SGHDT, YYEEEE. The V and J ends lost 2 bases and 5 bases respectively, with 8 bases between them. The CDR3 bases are TGTGCCAGCAGCTTCGGACTGAACGAGCAGTACTTC. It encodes CASSFGLNEQYF.

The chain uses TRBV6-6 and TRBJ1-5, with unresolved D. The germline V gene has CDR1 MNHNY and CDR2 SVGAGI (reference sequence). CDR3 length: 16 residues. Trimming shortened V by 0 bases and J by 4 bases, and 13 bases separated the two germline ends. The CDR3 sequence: CASSYSIGRDNQPQHF. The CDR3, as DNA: TGTGCCAGCAGTTACTCGATAGGGAGGGATAATCAGCCCCAGCATTTT.

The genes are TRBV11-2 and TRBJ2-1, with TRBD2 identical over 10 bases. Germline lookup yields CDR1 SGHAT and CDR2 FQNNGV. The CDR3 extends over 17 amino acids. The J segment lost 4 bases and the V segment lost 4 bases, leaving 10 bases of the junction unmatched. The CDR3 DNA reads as TGTGCCAGCAGCTGGGGGGCCGGGACTAGCGCATACAATGAGCAGTTCTTC. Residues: CASSWGAGTSAYNEQFF. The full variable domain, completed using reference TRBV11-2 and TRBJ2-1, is EAGVAQSPRYKIIEKRQSVAFWCNPISGHATLYWYQQILGQGPKLLIQFQNNGVVDDSQLPKDRFSAERLKGVDSTLKIQPAKLEDSAVYLCASSWGAGTSAYNEQFFGPGTRLTVL.

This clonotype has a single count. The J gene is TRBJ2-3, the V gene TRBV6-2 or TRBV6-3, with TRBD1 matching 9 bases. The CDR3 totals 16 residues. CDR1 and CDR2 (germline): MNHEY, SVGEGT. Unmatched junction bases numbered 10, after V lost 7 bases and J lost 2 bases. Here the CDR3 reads CASNDRDRDNTDTQYF. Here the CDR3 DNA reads TGTGCCAGCAACGACCGGGACAGGGACAACACAGATACGCAGTATTTT.

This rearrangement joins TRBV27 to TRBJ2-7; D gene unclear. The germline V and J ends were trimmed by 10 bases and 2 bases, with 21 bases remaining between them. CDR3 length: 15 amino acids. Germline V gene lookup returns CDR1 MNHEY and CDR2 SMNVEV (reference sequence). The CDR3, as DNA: TGTGCCACCAAAGGTTCGGTTTTAGGGCCCTACGAGCAGTACTTC. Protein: CATKGSVLGPYEQYF.

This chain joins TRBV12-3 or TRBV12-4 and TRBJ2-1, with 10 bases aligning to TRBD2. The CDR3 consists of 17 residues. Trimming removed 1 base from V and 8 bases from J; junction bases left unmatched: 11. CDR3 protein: CASSLGWPSGGRDEQFF. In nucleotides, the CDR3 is TGTGCCAGCAGTTTAGGGTGGCCTAGCGGGGGCCGGGATGAGCAGTTCTTC.

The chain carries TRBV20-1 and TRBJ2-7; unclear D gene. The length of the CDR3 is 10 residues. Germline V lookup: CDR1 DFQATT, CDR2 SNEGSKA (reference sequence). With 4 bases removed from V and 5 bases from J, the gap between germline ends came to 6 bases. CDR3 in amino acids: CSAIYDEQYF. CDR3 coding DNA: TGCAGTGCTATTTATGACGAGCAGTACTTC.

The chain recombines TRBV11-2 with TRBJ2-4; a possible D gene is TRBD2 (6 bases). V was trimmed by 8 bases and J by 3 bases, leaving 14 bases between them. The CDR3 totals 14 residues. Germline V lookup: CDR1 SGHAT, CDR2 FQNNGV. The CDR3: CASRTRGGKNIQYF. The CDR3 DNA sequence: TGTGCCAGCCGTACAAGGGGAGGCAAAAACATTCAGTACTTC.

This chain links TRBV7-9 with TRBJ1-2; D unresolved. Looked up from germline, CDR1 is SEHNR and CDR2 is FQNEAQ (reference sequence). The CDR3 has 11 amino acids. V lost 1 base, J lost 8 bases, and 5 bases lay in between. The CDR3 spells CASSLGWGYTF. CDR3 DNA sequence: TGTGCCAGCAGCTTAGGGTGGGGCTACACCTTC.

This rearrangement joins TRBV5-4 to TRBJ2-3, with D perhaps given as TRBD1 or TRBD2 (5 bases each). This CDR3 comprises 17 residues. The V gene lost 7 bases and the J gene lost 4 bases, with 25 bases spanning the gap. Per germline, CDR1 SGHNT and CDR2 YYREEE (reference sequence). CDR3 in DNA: TGTGCCAGCTACTCGCAGGTGGGGGAGTTGGGGGCAGATACGCAGTATTTT. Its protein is CASYSQVGELGADTQYF.

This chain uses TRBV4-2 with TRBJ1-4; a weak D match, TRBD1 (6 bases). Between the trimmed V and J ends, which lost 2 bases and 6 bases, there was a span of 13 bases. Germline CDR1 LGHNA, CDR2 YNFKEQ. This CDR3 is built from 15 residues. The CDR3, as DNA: TGTGCCAGCAGCCAAAGTGTAGGGGGTGATGAAAAACTGTTTTTT. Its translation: CASSQSVGGDEKLFF.

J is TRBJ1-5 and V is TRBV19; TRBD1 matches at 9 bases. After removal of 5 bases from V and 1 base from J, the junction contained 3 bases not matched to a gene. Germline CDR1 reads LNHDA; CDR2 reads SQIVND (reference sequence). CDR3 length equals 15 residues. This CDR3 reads CASSFGTGSNQPQHF. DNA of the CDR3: TGTGCCAGTAGTTTCGGGACAGGGAGCAATCAGCCCCAGCATTTT. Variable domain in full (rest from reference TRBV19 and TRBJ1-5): DGGITQSPKYLFRKEGQNVTLSCEQNLNHDAMYWYRQDPGQGLRLIYYSQIVNDFQKGDIAEGYSVSREKKESFPLTVTSAQKNPTAFYLCASSFGTGSNQPQHFGDGTRLSIL.

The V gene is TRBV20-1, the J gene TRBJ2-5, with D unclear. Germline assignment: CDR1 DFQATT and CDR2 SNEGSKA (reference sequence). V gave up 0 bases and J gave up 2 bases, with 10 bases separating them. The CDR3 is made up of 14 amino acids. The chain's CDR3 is CSARDAEPQETQYF. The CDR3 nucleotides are TGCAGTGCTAGAGACGCCGAACCACAAGAGACCCAGTACTTC.

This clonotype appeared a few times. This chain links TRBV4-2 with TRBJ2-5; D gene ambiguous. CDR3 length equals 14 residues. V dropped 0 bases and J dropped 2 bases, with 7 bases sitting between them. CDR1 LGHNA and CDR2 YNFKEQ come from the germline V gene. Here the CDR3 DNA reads TGTGCCAGCAGCCAAGATAACCCACAAGAGACCCAGTACTTC. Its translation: CASSQDNPQETQYF.